Here is one T cell receptor (beta chain) with its context. Its antigen is not identified. CD45RO-negative CD8 cells positively selected for CCR7 made up the naive population, which excluded terminally differentiated effector memory CD45RA+ cells. Donors, healthy HIV-negative adults, lacked recent acute infections or vaccinations. Trimming removed 2 bases at V and 3 bases at J, with 11 bases between. The CDR3 is 14 residues long. The germline gives CDR1 LGHNA, CDR2 YNFKEQ. These data belong to a study of shared clonotypes between healthy human individuals. Study at large: Researchers assigned three CD4 naive, three CD4 memory, two CD8 naive and one CD8 memory plate to each donor. Study results and caveats: Generation probabilities were higher for clonotypes shared across all four sorted-subset donors than for unshared ones.

At the deep level, the assay was run. Profiling relied on immunoSEQ multiplex PCR, and the TCRdb table lists in-frame clones only, not all of them. The table records around 1,900,000 clones, roughly 93% of them present only once. The clonotype was recovered from a man aged 18-30 years in good health. Some clones in this sample may be carry-over from other donors' samples. The genes are TRBV4-2 and TRBJ2-7; D is undetermined. Input material: naive CD8+ T cells from PBMCs. CDR3 in amino acids: CASSQSGRSYEQYF. In DNA, the CDR3 is TGTGCCAGCAGCCAATCCGGACGGAGCTACGAGCAGTACTTC.